The T cell receptor beta chain described here comes from a study of Ad26.COV2.S vaccination and SARS-CoV-2 variants. Sequencing used immunoSEQ multiplex PCR; TCRdb keeps in-frame clones, though not all of them. The sample carries just under 250,000 clones, roughly 88% recorded once. Described treatment: around 19 received Ad26.COV2.S at low or high dose, single or two shots; several received placebo; per-sample allocation not given. Samples were taken on day 63 after the first vaccine or placebo injection. The CDR3 covers 11 residues. Germline assignment: CDR1 KGHDR and CDR2 SFDVKD. V dropped 3 bases and J dropped 2 bases, with 0 bases sitting between them.

The rearrangement joins TRBV24-1 to TRBJ1-2; D unclear. This receptor was identified in a person aged 18-65 years who received the Ad26.COV2.S COVID-19 vaccine or a placebo. The sequencing used peripheral blood, collected in a trial of Ad26.COV2.S vaccine versus placebo. In nucleotides, the CDR3 is TGTGCCACCAGTGATAACTATGGCTACACCTTC. It yields the protein CATSDNYGYTF.